This T cell receptor (beta chain) stems from a study of T-cell memory formation after mild COVID-19. Turning to the study itself: Among the donors, TCR clusters were largely specific to each donor.

This clonotype was detected a few times. Its antigen remains unknown. Findings of the study overall: Some clones that responded were present in memory (sampled pre-infection), which suggests cross-reactive memory joined. The study found balanced CD4/CD8 in clones contracting day 15 to 85 and a CD4+ lean in later expanders.

There are 13 residues in the CDR3. V lost 6 bases and J lost 6, with 15 bases in between. Germline V CDR1 and CDR2: SGHDN, FVKESK. TCRdb reprocessed the 5' RACE reads via MiXCR and lists one record per CDR3 protein. Of fewer than 600,000 distinct CDR3 sequences detected, roughly 21% appear once; the ten largest clones hold roughly 8.3%. V gene TRBV14 combines with J gene TRBJ2-7; perhaps D is TRBD1 or TRBD2 (5 bases each). Sequencing was carried out using PBMCs or a T cell subset sorted from them (not recorded which). The source of this sequence is an adult woman who had mild COVID-19 (a few samples of this study predate the infection). Cell type and time point are not known. The CDR3 sequence is CASSWGSGGEQYF. The CDR3 nucleotides are TGTGCCAGCAGTTGGGGCTCCGGAGGCGAGCAGTACTTC.